This T cell receptor (beta chain) was captured by sequencing in a study of cytomegalovirus exposure and HLA in healthy donors (TCRdb year 2017). For the study in its entirety: An earlier analysis of several hundred of the donors reported around 280 Gb of sequence data and 95 million to 120 million unique TCR beta sequences obtained from 150 million to 200 million T cells. Roughly 300 gigabases of sequencing data and around 85 million unique TCR sequences made up an early release that covered some 640 HLA-typed donors. The genetic ancestry cluster associated with self-reported Caucasian donors included 81% of the roughly 400 genotyped donors. The study was designed to test whether signatures of past pathogen exposure could be identified by cataloging public T cell receptors. Using immunosequencing, the study profiled T cell repertoires from about 610 subjects and related those repertoires to cytomegalovirus serostatus. In addition to the first cohort of about 650 subjects, a separate validation cohort of some 120 different subjects was used. To predict cytomegalovirus infection status, the study brought together high-throughput TCR immunosequencing, statistical association of individual TCRs with disease status, and machine learning. In a later analysis, previously published TCR beta repertoires from more than 500 donors were re-analyzed and high-resolution HLA genotyping was added so that TCR occurrence patterns could be studied. Rather than using new phenotypic data, the later analysis identified candidate immune exposures from TCR beta sequences and from how often those sequences occurred across donors. To decide whether each TCR beta V gene segment behaved as functional or pseudogenic, an earlier analysis of approximately 590 of the donors relied on high-throughput TCR beta sequencing. Alongside the repertoire data, information on donor age, sex, ethnicity and CMV serostatus was compiled. Genome-wide SNP genotypes for about 65% of the 666 donors were used in a later genetic analysis, which treated that subset as a discovery cohort. All discovery cohort repertoires had been generated using a single sequencing platform. Both class I and class II loci were covered by HLA typing, at four-digit resolution. Typing coverage varied by locus: roughly 629-640 donors for A, B, C, DRB1 and DQB1; about 520 for DQA1; over 600 for DPA1; approximately 450 for DPB1. Roughly 5 DR-DQ haplotypes were handled as single units for association and clustering, since linkage in the cohort was strong. On average, about 240,000 unique TCR beta nucleotide sequences were sequenced per donor among 398 genotyped donors of the cohort, with around 19% of those sequences being non-productive. What the study reported, not specific to this receptor: Cytomegalovirus status was reported to be diagnosed by the classifier with high specificity and sensitivity in both the original and validation cohorts. In a later analysis, around 17,000 TCR beta sequences were associated with specific HLA alleles at a false discovery rate of 0.05. A cluster of highly shared sequence variants was judged likely to be a technical artifact of the sequencing pipeline. Most TCR sequences were observed very rarely across donors, whereas some public TCRs were present in many individuals. Correlated functional status among segregating V segments might reflect linkage disequilibrium, but an unknown experimental factor could not be ruled out. For the cohort, immune exposure information was limited to CMV serostatus. In a later analysis, several top co-occurrence clusters were reported to appear linked to parvovirus B19, influenza, CMV and Epstein-Barr virus. Because some donors lacked HLA typing at each locus, the association tests relied only on the typed subset. Presence/absence analyses assumed roughly uniform sequencing depth across donors, an assumption that may not hold. A total of 164 TCR beta chains were listed by the study as associated with cytomegalovirus. Compared with the approximately 720-donor mean, donors in an Asian-associated ancestry cluster had fewer N-insertions in productive TCRs, according to a later genetic analysis. Three of the identified cytomegalovirus-associated TCR beta chains were confirmed in vitro to be specific for cytomegalovirus antigens. It was suggested by the authors that the approach could potentially be generalized to other disease states and immunological phenotypes. A further reported finding was that TCR beta sequences accurately predicted the HLA-A and HLA-B alleles for most subjects in the first cohort. A later analysis found that TCR association rates varied across HLA loci, with DRB1 alleles showing the most associated TCRs and HLA-C alleles the fewest. A later genetic analysis associated a missense DCLRE1C variant with V-gene and J-gene trimming of TCR beta chains, and an independent cohort replicated the association. Because counts were too low, seventeen rarely observed V segments, including chromosome 9 orphons, were excluded from the earlier analysis of about 500 of the donors. A later analysis found that HLA-associated TCR beta chains were more clonally expanded and had lower generation probabilities than equally common non-associated chains. In an earlier analysis of 587 of the donors, most TCR beta V segments appeared in productive rearrangements about 87% or about 30% of the time, broadly matching IMGT annotations. Only TCR beta chains were sequenced in this cohort, and the absence of alpha or paired-chain data limited detectable features. When HLA alleles, especially DR and DQ, strongly co-occurred, attributing TCR associations to individual alleles was difficult. A later analysis found that most CMV-associated TCR beta chains appeared HLA-restricted, with HLA associations seemingly driven largely by CMV exposure.

Library creation used the immunoSEQ multiplex PCR assay. A mixture of 60 forward primers for TCR Vbeta segments and 13 reverse primers for TCR Jbeta segments was used in the multiplex PCR. Amplification of the CDR3 region of rearranged TCR beta genes was performed with a multiplex PCR assay on genomic DNA. Amplified TCR beta libraries were sequenced as 87-base-pair reads on the Illumina HiSeq System. Concerning the study's data processing: A later analysis counted tens of millions of unique TCR beta chains across the 640 or so repertoires, and 9.5 million to 11 million of these chains were shared by at least two donors. Raw reads were error-corrected and collapsed into unique sequences by a nearest-neighbor algorithm in which closely related sequences were merged to remove PCR and sequencing errors. V, D and J gene segments were assigned by aligning CDR3 sequences to IMGT reference sequences. Each retained sequence needed at least a six-nucleotide match to both a V gene segment and a J gene segment. Rearrangements were classified as productive when the CDR3 lacked stop codons and remained in frame with V and J, and all other rearrangements were classified as non-productive. Following IMGT convention, CDR3 was defined as the stretch from the second conserved V-encoded cysteine up to the conserved J-encoded phenylalanine. The earlier analysis of a few hundred of the donors excluded sequences that lacked an unambiguous match to a single V gene segment. In an earlier analysis of approximately 590 of the donors, a V segment was called functional when productive rearrangements were above 56.7%, and segregating when the standard deviation between donors exceeded 5%. A statistical classification framework was built to diagnose cytomegalovirus status from the catalog of TCR beta chain sequences. In a later analysis, TCR nucleotide sequences were compared against IMGT/GENE-DB human TR gene sequences so that V and J genes could be assigned. In a later analysis, CDR3 sequences and most-parsimonious VDJ recombination scenarios were assigned using the TCRdist pipeline. In a later analysis, each TCR beta chain was defined by its CDR3 amino acid sequence together with its V-gene family, and reads without a unique V-gene family were excluded. As a way to deal with suspected cross-contamination and a sequencing artifact, a later analysis dropped 450 to 700 nucleotide sequences that were highly shared and had low generation probability. A later analysis calculated a clonal expansion index for each public chain from normalized within-repertoire ranks of inferred template counts. A later analysis computed generation probabilities with a VDJ recombination model fitted to out-of-frame rearrangements, and checked the results against IGoR. Hypergeometric tests were used in a later analysis to score TCR-TCR, TCR-HLA and TCR-CMV co-occurrence, with a repertoire-size bias correction applied to the TCR pairs. False discovery rates were estimated in a later analysis by permuting HLA or CMV assignments 20 times. In a later analysis, co-occurring TCRs were grouped using DBSCAN, and TCRdist sequence similarity was added for clustering within HLA-allele-positive subsets. Repertoires with fewer than 30,000 or more than 120,000 public chains were left out of co-occurrence clustering, as were several repertoires with anomalous nucleotide sharing. Not all clones reach the TCRdb copy of this immuneACCESS table, which keeps in-frame sequences only. Checked studies attribute under half of the gap to unresolved V genes and leave the rest unexplained. V and J calls and clone size come straight from that table; D and trimming were deduced from the DNA. The sample table shows around 300,000 clones, and around nine tenths are seen once. The ten largest clones capture roughly 2.3% of the sample.

The cohort comprised under 700 healthy bone marrow donors. Cohort members were all nominally healthy when sampled, although unrecorded immune exposures were likely present. The donor tested CMV seronegative, placing the donor among the 350 to 400 seronegative members of the cohort. Every donor gave a peripheral blood sample, and the peripheral blood mononuclear cells from that sample were used for TCR beta sequencing. Genomic DNA was extracted from the blood cell samples with the Qiagen DNeasy Blood Extraction Kit. Points on this clone: This receptor's antigen is unknown. No base quality values were provided; no much bigger clone lies one nucleotide off.

The specimen was PBMCs. The clonotype comes from a woman aged 18-29 years in good health and CMV-seronegative.

The nucleotide sequence reads TGTGCCAGCAGCTTCCGCGGGGCGGGGGGCCCCTACGAGCAGTACTTC. The translation is CASSFRGAGGPYEQYF. The receptor chain draws on TRBV11-3 and TRBJ2-7, with 8 bases aligning to TRBD2. After removal of 3 bases from V and 2 bases from J, the junction retains 9 bases not matched to a gene. Including cysteine and phenylalanine, the CDR3 has 16 amino acids. Only the CDR3 portion is preserved as DNA: 48 bases, with reading frame beginning at the first base. CDR1 and CDR2, per the germline V gene, are SGHNT and YENEEA.